This T cell receptor beta chain is drawn from a study of CD8+CD57+ T cells in acquired aplastic anemia. Overall study: Sorted CD4+ and CD8+ cells gave a mean 3.2 ug DNA, range about 0.17 to 27.4 ug.

Patients sequenced had flow cytometry evidence of CD8+CD57+ cell expansion. By the time of blood sampling, patients had still received no therapy. This clonotype has at least ten counts. Its target is unknown. Study observations and caveats: CD8+ Simpson's diversity did not differ significantly between patients and controls. The study identified roughly 29 CD8+ CDR3 sequences shared by patients and controls.

V lost 3 bases to trimming and J lost 3 bases, with 9 bases between them. Germline V lookup: CDR1 SGHVS, CDR2 FNYEAQ. The CDR3 is 13 residues long. Profiles of TCR beta VDJ and CDR3 were generated from a genomic DNA template. TCRdb recomputed calls from the reads with MiXCR, one row per CDR3 protein. The data contain about 200,000 distinct CDR3 sequences, 55% to 65% of them singletons. The source material was sorted CD4+, CD8+, or CD8+CD57+ T cells (not recorded which) from PBMCs. V and J are TRBV7-6 and TRBJ2-7, with D tentatively TRBD2 (6 bases). This clonotype was obtained from a human donor with aplastic anemia. The CDR3 region has the DNA TGTGCCAGCAGCTTGGGGGGTTTCTACGAGCAGTACTTC. Translation gives CASSLGGFYEQYF.